The 18 T cell receptor beta chains below all came from one sample that was sequenced in a study of response to subunit inactivated influenza vaccine (dated by TCRdb to the late 2010s). Libraries were constructed by RT-PCR. The data were produced on an Illumina HiSeq 2500. TCRdb itself trimmed the public reads at Q25 with fastp, ran MiXCR and retained productive beta chains. Each entry is one CDR3 protein sequence, shown with its most common DNA and genes. Counted in this sample were hundreds of thousands of distinct CDR3 sequences; roughly 10% of them appeared once. The ten biggest clones cover 11% of the sample. The same data also contributed to another study, on T cells expressing NK-cell markers. Per that second paper: 5'RACE template switching, by which a universal primer site and unique molecular identifiers were added, was used to make TCR beta cDNA libraries.

Sequencing used PBMCs from blood, obtained on the day of vaccination. These receptor sequences come from a man in his forties or fifties who received an inactivated influenza vaccine. Donor details come from another sample of the same person, matched by shared clones.

This chain connects TRBV6-5 to TRBJ2-7; unclear D gene. The CDR3 runs to 14 residues. The V gene's germline CDR1 is MNHEY and CDR2 SVGAGI. V lost 0 bases and J lost 3, with 9 bases in between. The CDR3 nucleotides read TGTGCCAGCAGTTACTCGATCACGGACTACGAGCAGTACTTC. Amino acids: CASSYSITDYEQYF.

V and J are TRBV4-3 and TRBJ1-2, with D perhaps TRBD1 (6 bases). The CDR3 consists of 15 residues. Per the germline V gene, CDR1 is LGHNA and CDR2 is YSLEER. Trimming took off 1 base at V and 4 bases at J, with 13 bases between the two ends. For the CDR3, the DNA is TGCGCCAGCAGCCAAGGGTACAGGGAGGCCTATGGCTACACCTTC. Translating it yields CASSQGYREAYGYTF.

This chain connects TRBV27 to TRBJ2-6; no clear D gene. The V and J ends lost 7 bases and 0 bases respectively, with 10 bases between them. Germline CDR1 is MNHEY and CDR2 is SMNVEV (reference sequence). The CDR3 loop spans 15 amino acids. The chain's CDR3 is CASTPSSSGANVLTF. The CDR3 region has the DNA TGTGCCAGCACACCTTCGAGCTCTGGGGCCAACGTCCTGACTTTC.

The chain joins TRBV6-1 to TRBJ2-1, with unresolved D. The CDR3 contains 17 residues. Germline CDR1 reads MNHNS; CDR2 reads SASEGT. Trimming left V 4 bases short and J 0 bases short, with 16 bases between. This CDR3 is CASSGNFRGSSYNEQFF. CDR3 sequence (DNA): TGTGCCAGCAGTGGGAACTTCAGAGGTAGCTCCTACAATGAGCAGTTCTTC.

This chain connects TRBV3-1 to TRBJ2-1; tentative D call: TRBD2 (7 bases). The V gene's germline CDR1 is LGHDT and CDR2 YNNKEL (reference sequence). Deletions cut 5 bases from V and 1 base from J, with 21 bases between. The CDR3 sequence is 18 residues long. The DNA for the CDR3 is TGTGCCAGCAGCGACTCGACCTCGGGGGGCGGGTCCTACAATGAGCAGTTCTTC. It yields the protein CASSDSTSGGGSYNEQFF.

This clonotype was seen only a few times. V gene TRBV29-1 combines with J gene TRBJ2-6; D remains ambiguous. CDR3 length equals 16 residues. Deletions cut 6 bases from V and 1 base from J, with 16 bases between. Germline assignment: CDR1 SQVTM and CDR2 ANQGSEA. CDR3 protein: CSVTTSTESGANVLTF. The CDR3 nucleotides read TGCAGCGTAACAACCTCAACAGAATCTGGGGCCAACGTCCTGACTTTC.

In this sample, this clonotype turned up a few times. The chain recombines TRBV7-9 with TRBJ1-6; D remains unclear. In germline, CDR1 is SEHNR, CDR2 FQNEAQ (reference sequence). This CDR3 has 12 residues. V lost 2 bases to trimming and J lost 14 bases, with 10 bases between them. The CDR3 spells CASSLSEGALHF. In DNA, the CDR3 is TGTGCCAGCAGCTTATCTGAGGGAGCCCTCCACTTT.

This clonotype was counted at least ten times. The chain combines TRBV12-3 or TRBV12-4 with TRBJ1-4; 8 bases are shared with TRBD1. J lost 7 bases, V lost 6 bases, and 7 bases had no gene match. The CDR3 runs 14 residues. The CDR3 spells CASRRTGGSEKLFF. The CDR3 DNA sequence: TGTGCCAGCAGAAGAACAGGGGGGAGTGAAAAACTGTTTTTT.

The chain joins TRBV2 to TRBJ2-1; 9 positions agree with TRBD1. V shed 6 bases and J 3 bases; nucleotides not matched to a gene: 6. The germline V gene has CDR1 SNHLY and CDR2 FYNNEI. The CDR3 runs 15 residues. The CDR3 reads CASSQRDRVYNEQFF. CDR3 coding DNA: TGTGCCAGCAGCCAGAGGGACAGGGTCTACAATGAGCAGTTCTTC.

In this sample, this clonotype turned up a few times. V usage is TRBV6-1 and J usage is TRBJ2-7, with 10 nucleotides matching TRBD2. J was trimmed by 3 bases and V by 6 bases; bases with no gene match: 14. Germline V gene lookup returns CDR1 MNHNS and CDR2 SASEGT. The CDR3 is 17 amino acids. The CDR3 protein is CASSRTSGGAIGYEQYF. CDR3 nucleotides: TGTGCCAGCAGCCGAACGAGCGGGGGGGCGATAGGCTACGAGCAGTACTTC.

This rearrangement joins TRBV7-6 to TRBJ2-2; the D is unclear. CDR1 is SGHVS, CDR2 FNYEAQ, per germline. V lost 6 bases and J 5 bases, leaving 13 bases between the germline ends. This CDR3 region has 14 residues. The DNA of the CDR3 is TGTGCCAGCAGTCGGACGGAATCGACCGGGGAGCTGTTTTTT. Translated: CASSRTESTGELFF.

This clonotype came up a few times. V is TRBV10-3 and J is TRBJ2-7; D not resolved. The CDR3 has 12 amino acids. The V gene's germline CDR1 is ENHRY and CDR2 SYGVKD. V shed 1 base and J shed 1 base, with 2 bases lying between them. The CDR3 loop is CAISELSYEQYF. As DNA, the CDR3 is TGTGCCATCAGTGAGTTATCCTACGAGCAGTACTTC.

This clonotype showed up just a few times. CDR3 amino acids: CSPGNRVIIGRAYEQYF. The CDR3 nucleotides are TGCAGCCCGGGCAACAGGGTAATAATCGGGAGGGCCTACGAGCAGTACTTC. The J gene is TRBJ2-7, the V gene TRBV29-1; TRBD2 aligns across 8 bases. Unmatched junction bases numbered 20, after V lost 8 bases and J lost 2 bases. Germline CDR1 SQVTM, CDR2 ANQGSEA. The CDR3 covers 17 residues.

J is TRBJ1-2 and V is TRBV6-1; 11 bases fit TRBD1. Trimming at V came to 5 bases and at J to 8 bases, leaving 7 bases not matched to a gene. Germline V CDR1 and CDR2: MNHNS, SASEGT. The CDR3 totals 14 residues. For the CDR3, the DNA is TGTGCCAGCAGTCATGGACAGGGGGCGATCGGCTACACCTTC. It translates to CASSHGQGAIGYTF.

The CDR3 DNA reads as TGTGCCAGCAGCCACAGACAGGTCTCCTACAATGAGCAGTTCTTC. Protein sequence: CASSHRQVSYNEQFF. V and J are TRBV3-1 and TRBJ2-1, with TRBD1 as a possible D gene (6 bases). This CDR3 contains 15 residues. CDR1 LGHDT and CDR2 YNNKEL come from the germline V gene (reference sequence). V was trimmed by 3 bases and J by 0 bases, leaving 9 bases between them.

The J gene is TRBJ2-2, the V gene TRBV20-1, with D hard to call. Germline assignment: CDR1 DFQATT and CDR2 SNEGSKA (reference sequence). V lost 2 bases to trimming and J lost 5 bases, with 15 bases between them. This CDR3 spans 15 amino acids. The CDR3 nucleotides are TGCAGTGCTAGACCGTGCGATAGGGCGACCGGGGAGCTGTTTTTT. Amino acids: CSARPCDRATGELFF.

This clonotype has a handful of counts. This chain joins TRBV25-1 and TRBJ2-5; D gene ambiguous. Germline CDR1 is MGHDK and CDR2 is SYGVNS. The V end lost 5 bases, the J end lost 4 bases, and 14 bases lay between the germline ends. There are 14 residues in the CDR3. The CDR3 bases are TGTGCCAGCAGTCCGTCAGACCGGCTAGAGACCCAGTACTTC. Translation gives CASSPSDRLETQYF.

The chain joins TRBV28 to TRBJ2-1; the D gene is possibly TRBD2 (5 bases). Trimming shortened V by 5 bases and J by 7 bases, and 15 bases separated the two germline ends. Looked up from germline, CDR1 is MDHEN and CDR2 is SYDVKM. This CDR3 spans 14 amino acids. The CDR3 is CASSPLGVANEQFF. CDR3 DNA: TGTGCCAGCAGTCCGCTGGGAGTAGCTAATGAGCAGTTCTTC.